Presented here are 6 T cell receptor beta chains from one specimen sequenced in a study of blood T cell repertoires in COVID-19. Generated by immunoSEQ multiplex PCR, the TCRdb table keeps only in-frame clones and is missing some. The sample includes a few hundred thousand clones, nearly 90% of them seen just once. The source material was peripheral blood. The origin of the receptors is a man aged 50 or older with COVID-19, enrolled during active disease.

This rearrangement joins TRBV19 to TRBJ2-2; tentatively, D is TRBD2 (5 bases). The germline gives CDR1 LNHDA, CDR2 SQIVND (reference sequence). The CDR3 contains 14 residues. V lost 3 bases to trimming and J lost 6 bases, with 11 bases between them. The CDR3 loop reads CASSIKASPGELFF. The CDR3, as DNA: TGTGCCAGTAGTATCAAGGCTAGCCCCGGGGAGCTGTTTTTT.

V and J are TRBV10-3 and TRBJ2-4; 9 bases are a match to TRBD1. Trimming took 1 base from V and 1 from J; bases not matched to a gene: 11. Germline V CDR1 and CDR2: ENHRY, SYGVKD. The CDR3 contains 19 residues. The DNA for the CDR3 is TGTGCCATCAGTGAGTGGGTCCGGACAGGGGTGTATGCCAAAAACATTCAGTACTTC. It yields the protein CAISEWVRTGVYAKNIQYF.

This clone has only a few counts. The gene calls are TRBV10-1 and TRBJ2-7; weak D call: TRBD1 (5 bases). Germline CDR1 and CDR2: WNHNN and SYGVQD (reference sequence). This CDR3 comprises 17 residues. Trimming left V 1 base short and J 3 bases short, with 19 bases between. In DNA, the CDR3 is TGCGCCAGCAGTGAGTGCCCCTGGACAAAGGGGCACTACGAGCAGTACTTC. This encodes CASSECPWTKGHYEQYF.

The genes are TRBV27 and TRBJ2-7; weak D call: TRBD2 (6 bases). Trimming stripped 3 bases from V and 0 bases from J, with 9 bases between. CDR3 length equals 14 residues. Germline V gene lookup returns CDR1 MNHEY and CDR2 SMNVEV (reference sequence). CDR3 coding DNA: TGTGCCAGCAGTTTTCTCGGGGGCTCCTACGAGCAGTACTTC. Amino acids: CASSFLGGSYEQYF.

The chain recombines TRBV29-1 with TRBJ1-2; D may be TRBD1 (5 bases). This CDR3 contains 12 residues. Trimming shortened V by 4 bases and J by 3 bases, and 9 bases separated the two germline ends. From germline, CDR1 is SQVTM and CDR2 ANQGSEA. CDR3 amino acids: CSVGGEDYGYTF. The CDR3 DNA is TGCAGCGTTGGAGGGGAGGACTATGGCTACACCTTC.

This clone was detected only a few times. The V call is TRBV6-4, the J call TRBJ1-5; D perhaps matches TRBD1 (5 bases). The CDR3 contains 16 residues. V was pared by 5 bases and J by 3 bases, with 17 bases between. Germline CDR1 MRHNA, CDR2 SNTAGT. CDR3 in amino acids: CASSIPRQSYNQPQHF. The CDR3 region has the DNA TGTGCCAGCAGTATCCCCCGACAGTCCTACAATCAGCCCCAGCATTTT.